This T cell receptor (beta chain) emerged from a study of T cell responses to AZD1222 COVID-19 vaccine. Study in general: Pooling of second doses given at about 4 or about 12 weeks was done.

Using immunoSEQ multiplex PCR, the repertoire was profiled, and TCRdb retains in-frame clones only, with some absent. The sample contains around 110,000 clones, about 90% of which appear only once. This CDR3 spans 12 amino acids. Germline V lookup: CDR1 SQVTM, CDR2 ANQGSEA. The germline V and J ends were trimmed by 7 bases and 6 bases, with 15 bases remaining between them. The receptor's source is an adult in good health. V gene TRBV29-1 combines with J gene TRBJ1-1; the D is unclear. The sample in question was peripheral blood, obtained on day 0 of AZD1222 vaccination. The CDR3 sequence: CSETRNTAEAFF. The CDR3, as DNA: TGCAGCGAAACGAGGAATACGGCTGAAGCTTTCTTT.